The 17 T cell receptor beta chains presented below share a single source sample, sequenced in a study of cytotoxic CD8 clonotypes in ibrutinib-treated CLL. Here immunoSEQ multiplex PCR was the method, and the copy in TCRdb shows in-frame clones only, minus some. The repertoire includes around 150,000 clones, about 80% of them detected once, and roughly 2% sits in the top ten. Material: PBMCs, obtained after 12 months of ibrutinib treatment. The receptors here all came from a human donor with chronic lymphocytic leukemia.

The V call is TRBV4-3, the J call TRBJ2-7; unclear D gene. The CDR3 is made up of 13 amino acids. In germline, CDR1 is LGHNA, CDR2 YSLEER. V was cut by 1 base and J by 4 bases, with 8 bases left in between. This chain's CDR3 is CASSQGSNYEQYF. CDR3 coding DNA: TGCGCCAGCAGCCAAGGTAGTAATTACGAGCAGTACTTC.

The chain uses TRBV5-4 and TRBJ2-7; D could derive from TRBD1 or TRBD2 (5 bases each). Trimming took 2 bases from V and 3 from J, leaving 9 bases between them. This CDR3 contains 13 residues. The germline V gene encodes CDR1 SGHNT and CDR2 YYREEE (reference sequence). The CDR3 loop is CASSLRGVYEQYF. The CDR3 DNA is TGTGCCAGCAGCTTACGGGGCGTCTACGAGCAGTACTTC.

This clone was counted only a few times. The chain uses TRBV6-5 and TRBJ2-7; D uncertain. V lost 6 bases, J lost 3 bases, and 12 bases lay in between. The CDR3 loop spans 13 amino acids. Germline V gene sequence: CDR1 MNHEY, CDR2 SVGAGI. The CDR3 reads CASSPGRSYEQYF. The CDR3, as DNA: TGTGCCAGCAGCCCAGGCAGGAGCTACGAGCAGTACTTC.

The chain uses TRBV10-3 and TRBJ2-7, with D perhaps TRBD2 (5 bases). V was clipped by 0 bases and J by 3 bases, with 9 bases between them. Germline V gives CDR1 ENHRY, CDR2 SYGVKD. There are 14 residues in the CDR3. The chain's CDR3 is CAISESSARYEQYF. The CDR3 DNA sequence: TGTGCCATCAGTGAGTCTAGCGCGCGCTACGAGCAGTACTTC.

The chain has TRBV5-4 and TRBJ2-1; TRBD1 agrees at 8 bases. The V and J ends lost 4 bases and 8 bases, in that order; junction bases with no gene match: 2. CDR1 SGHNT and CDR2 YYREEE come from the germline V gene (reference sequence). There are 12 residues in the CDR3. The CDR3 protein is CASSLQGDEQFF. Written as DNA, the CDR3 is TGTGCCAGCAGCCTACAGGGGGATGAGCAGTTCTTC.

The chain couples TRBV4-3 to TRBJ1-5; 8 bases are shared with TRBD1. This CDR3 has 18 residues. Germline assignment: CDR1 LGHNA and CDR2 YSLEER. Trimming removed 0 bases from V and 1 base from J; junction bases left unmatched: 8. CDR3 in amino acids: CASSQDLVTGASNQPQHF. CDR3 DNA: TGCGCCAGCAGCCAAGATTTAGTGACAGGGGCCAGCAATCAGCCCCAGCATTTT.

The chain is built from TRBV5-6 and TRBJ2-7, with D perhaps matching TRBD2 (5 bases). Germline assignment: CDR1 SGHDT and CDR2 YYEEEE. The CDR3 covers 14 residues. V lost 0 bases to trimming and J lost 0 bases, with 7 bases between them. The CDR3 region has the DNA TGTGCCAGCAGCTTGGAGCGGAGCTCCTACGAGCAGTACTTC. It encodes CASSLERSSYEQYF.

The V and J genes are TRBV28 and TRBJ2-7; TRBD1 agrees at 11 bases. CDR3 size: 14 residues. The V and J ends lost 4 bases and 3 bases, in that order; junction bases with no gene match: 2. The germline CDR1 and CDR2 sequences are MDHEN and SYDVKM. For the CDR3, the DNA is TGTGCCAGCAGTTCCGGGACAGGGGGCTACGAGCAGTACTTC. Its protein product is CASSSGTGGYEQYF.

On this clone itself: Other DNA sequences within the sample encode an identical CDR3. The chain combines TRBV7-9 with TRBJ1-1; TRBD1 is a possible D gene (5 bases). The germline gives CDR1 SEHNR, CDR2 FQNEAQ (reference sequence). Trimming removed 2 bases at V and 6 bases at J, with 13 bases between. CDR3 length: 14 amino acids. CDR3 DNA sequence: TGTGCCAGCAGCTTACCACGGGGAGGGGCTGAAGCTTTCTTT. Its translation: CASSLPRGGAEAFF. Full variable domain (missing parts from reference TRBV7-9 and TRBJ1-1): DTGVSQNPRHKITKRGQNVTFRCDPISEHNRLYWYRQTLGQGPEFLTYFQNEAQLEKSRLLSDRFSAERPKGSFSTLEIQRTEQGDSAMYLCASSLPRGGAEAFFGQGTRLTVV.

This clone was seen only a few times. The genes are TRBV10-3 and TRBJ1-3; no definite D call. Germline-derived CDR1 and CDR2 are ENHRY and SYGVKD. V shed 4 bases and J shed 4 bases, with 5 bases lying between them. CDR3 size: 12 residues. CDR3 region: CAISGSGNTIYF. CDR3 coding DNA: TGTGCCATCAGTGGGAGCGGAAACACCATATATTTT.

This chain links TRBV19 with TRBJ2-1; possibly TRBD2 for D (5 bases). Germline V CDR1 and CDR2: LNHDA, SQIVND (reference sequence). The V and J ends lost 2 bases and 7 bases respectively, with 15 bases between them. The CDR3 sequence is 15 residues long. CDR3 sequence reads: CASSINTRAGNEQFF. CDR3 nucleotide sequence: TGTGCCAGTAGTATAAATACTAGGGCCGGTAATGAGCAGTTCTTC. The full variable domain, in which reference TRBV19 and TRBJ2-1 provide the parts outside the CDR3, is DGGITQSPKYLFRKEGQNVTLSCEQNLNHDAMYWYRQDPGQGLRLIYYSQIVNDFQKGDIAEGYSVSREKKESFPLTVTSAQKNPTAFYLCASSINTRAGNEQFFGPGTRLTVL.

CDR3 residues: CAWRWRGSYTEAFF. CDR3 coding DNA: TGTGCCTGGAGATGGAGAGGGAGTTACACTGAAGCTTTCTTT. The chain joins TRBV30 to TRBJ1-1; the D is unclear. The CDR3 is 14 amino acids. Trimming left V 3 bases short and J 3 bases short, with 14 bases between. CDR1 is GTSNPN and CDR2 is SVGIG in the germline V gene (reference sequence).

The rearrangement joins TRBV9 to TRBJ2-7; 7 nucleotides align to TRBD2. V was clipped by 0 bases and J by 3 bases; unmatched bases: 15. Germline CDR1 and CDR2: SGDLS and YYNGEE. The CDR3 totals 18 residues. This chain's CDR3 is CASSVDGGAGAGLYEQYF. The CDR3 region has the DNA TGTGCCAGCAGCGTAGATGGTGGGGCGGGAGCGGGGCTCTACGAGCAGTACTTC.

The rearrangement uses TRBV5-6 and TRBJ2-2, with D perhaps TRBD2 (6 bases). The CDR3 extends over 15 amino acids. The germline gives CDR1 SGHDT, CDR2 YYEEEE. Trimming took 4 bases from V and 4 from J, leaving 14 bases between them. CDR3 region: CASSAGPGPTGELFF. The CDR3 DNA is TGTGCCAGCAGCGCGGGACCCGGGCCCACCGGGGAGCTGTTTTTT.

The rearrangement uses TRBV5-5 and TRBJ2-7, with 9 bases lining up with TRBD1. Germline loops: CDR1 SGHKS, CDR2 YYEKEE (reference sequence). The V and J ends lost 2 bases and 3 bases, in that order; junction bases with no gene match: 3. This CDR3 is built from 14 residues. In DNA form, the CDR3 reads TGTGCCAGCAGCTTAATGACAGGGGGCTACGAGCAGTACTTC. It codes for CASSLMTGGYEQYF.

The chain combines TRBV12-5 with TRBJ2-7, with 7 bases lining up with TRBD2. CDR3 size: 16 residues. The V gene end was trimmed by 7 bases and the J gene end by 4 bases; junction bases not matched to a gene: 16. From germline, CDR1 is LGHNT and CDR2 FRNRAP. This CDR3 reads CASASGSGSSKYEQYF. CDR3 sequence (DNA): TGTGCTAGTGCCTCTGGTAGCGGGTCTTCAAAGTACGAGCAGTACTTC.

The V call is TRBV11-1, the J call TRBJ2-5; TRBD1 might be the D (5 bases). Trimming stripped 2 bases from V and 4 bases from J, with 11 bases between. CDR3 length: 14 amino acids. In germline, CDR1 is SGHAT, CDR2 FQDESV (reference sequence). CDR3 sequence: CASSLSGSIETQYF. The CDR3 region has the DNA TGTGCCAGCAGCTTATCAGGGTCCATAGAGACCCAGTACTTC.